This record concerns one T cell receptor (beta chain) sequence. The antigen is not known. The PCR made use of 60 Vbeta and 13 Jbeta primers. The data were produced by immunoSEQ multiplex PCR, yet TCRdb's version contains in-frame clones alone and is incomplete. The sample records hundreds of thousands of clones, about 87% being singletons. The data stem from a study of cytomegalovirus exposure and HLA in healthy donors. Overall study findings and caveats: Roughly even sequencing depth across donors was the assumption behind the presence/absence analyses. A missense variant in DCLRE1C was later tied to TCR beta V- and J-gene trimming. As was reported, the classifier diagnosed cytomegalovirus status with high specificity and sensitivity.

The CDR3 is made up of 15 amino acids. Trimming left V 1 base short and J 5 bases short, with 13 bases between. CDR1 is PRHDT, CDR2 FYEKMQ, per germline (reference sequence). The sequenced sample was PBMCs. This receptor was obtained from a woman under 30 in good health and CMV-seronegative. The rearrangement uses TRBV13 and TRBJ2-3; D gene unclear. CDR3 protein: CASSLESSAEDTQYF. The CDR3 DNA is TGTGCCAGCAGCTTAGAATCCAGCGCGGAAGATACGCAGTATTTT. Using reference TRBV13 and TRBJ2-3 for the parts outside the CDR3, the full variable domain is AAGVIQSPRHLIKEKRETATLKCYPIPRHDTVYWYQQGPGQDPQFLISFYEKMQSDKGSIPDRFSAQQFSDYHSELNMSSLELGDSALYFCASSLESSAEDTQYFGPGTRLTVL.